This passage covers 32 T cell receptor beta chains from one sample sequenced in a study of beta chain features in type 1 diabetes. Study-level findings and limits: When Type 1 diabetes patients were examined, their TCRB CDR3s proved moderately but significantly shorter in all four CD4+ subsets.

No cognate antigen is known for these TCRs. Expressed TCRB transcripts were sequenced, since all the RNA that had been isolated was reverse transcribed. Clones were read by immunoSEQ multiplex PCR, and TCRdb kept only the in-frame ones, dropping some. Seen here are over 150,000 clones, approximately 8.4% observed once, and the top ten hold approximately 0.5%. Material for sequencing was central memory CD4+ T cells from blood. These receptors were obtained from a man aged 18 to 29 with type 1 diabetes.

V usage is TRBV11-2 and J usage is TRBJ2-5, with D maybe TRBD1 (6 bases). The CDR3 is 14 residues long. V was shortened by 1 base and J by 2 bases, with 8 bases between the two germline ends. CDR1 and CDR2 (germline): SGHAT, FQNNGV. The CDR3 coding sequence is TGTGCCAGCAGCTTAGTGACAGGACAAGAGACCCAGTACTTC. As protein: CASSLVTGQETQYF.

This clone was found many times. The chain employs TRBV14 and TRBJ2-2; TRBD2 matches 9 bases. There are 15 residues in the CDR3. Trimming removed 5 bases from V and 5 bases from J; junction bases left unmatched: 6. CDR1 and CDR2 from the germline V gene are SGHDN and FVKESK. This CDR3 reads CASSTAGGVTGELFF. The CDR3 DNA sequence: TGTGCCAGCAGCACAGCGGGAGGCGTAACCGGGGAGCTGTTTTTT.

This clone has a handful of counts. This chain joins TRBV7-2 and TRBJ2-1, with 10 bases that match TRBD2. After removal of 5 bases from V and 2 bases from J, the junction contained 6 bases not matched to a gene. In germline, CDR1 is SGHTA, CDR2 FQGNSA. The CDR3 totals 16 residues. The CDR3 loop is CASSPRGLATYNEQFF. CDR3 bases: TGTGCCAGCAGCCCACGGGGACTAGCGACCTACAATGAGCAGTTCTTC.

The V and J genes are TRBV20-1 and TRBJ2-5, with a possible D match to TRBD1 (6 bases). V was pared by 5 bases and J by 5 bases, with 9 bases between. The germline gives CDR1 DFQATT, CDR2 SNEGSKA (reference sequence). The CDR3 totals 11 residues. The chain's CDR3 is CSAGQRETQYF. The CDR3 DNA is TGCAGTGCTGGACAGAGGGAGACCCAGTACTTC.

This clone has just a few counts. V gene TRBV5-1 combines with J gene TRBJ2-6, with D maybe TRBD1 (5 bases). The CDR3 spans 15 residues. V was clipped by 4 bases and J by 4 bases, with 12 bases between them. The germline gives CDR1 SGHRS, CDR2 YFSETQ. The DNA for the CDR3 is TGCGCCAGCAGCGGGCAGGGTGACGGGGCCAACGTCCTGACTTTC. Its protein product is CASSGQGDGANVLTF. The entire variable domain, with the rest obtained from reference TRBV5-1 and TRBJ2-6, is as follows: KAGVTQTPRYLIKTRGQQVTLSCSPISGHRSVSWYQQTPGQGLQFLFEYFSETQRNKGNFPGRFSGRQFSNSRSEMNVSTLELGDSALYLCASSGQGDGANVLTFGAGSRLTVL.

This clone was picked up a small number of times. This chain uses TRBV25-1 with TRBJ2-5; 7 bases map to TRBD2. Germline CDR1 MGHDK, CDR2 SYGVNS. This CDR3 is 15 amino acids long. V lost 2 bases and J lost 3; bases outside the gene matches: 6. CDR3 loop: CASSEIQGGKETQYF. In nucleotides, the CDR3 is TGTGCCAGCAGTGAAATCCAGGGAGGGAAAGAGACCCAGTACTTC. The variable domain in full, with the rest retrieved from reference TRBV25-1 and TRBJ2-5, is EADIYQTPRYLVIGTGKKITLECSQTMGHDKMYWYQQDPGMELHLIHYSYGVNSTEKGDLSSESTVSRIRTEHFPLTLESARPSHTSQYLCASSEIQGGKETQYFGPGTRLLVL.

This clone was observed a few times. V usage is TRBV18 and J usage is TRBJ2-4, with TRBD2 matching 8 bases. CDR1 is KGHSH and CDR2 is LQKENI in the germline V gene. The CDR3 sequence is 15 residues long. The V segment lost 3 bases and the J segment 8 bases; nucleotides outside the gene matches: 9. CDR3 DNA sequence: TGTGCCAGCTCACCCCCGGGGGGGCCGGCGGACATTCAGTACTTC. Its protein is CASSPPGGPADIQYF.

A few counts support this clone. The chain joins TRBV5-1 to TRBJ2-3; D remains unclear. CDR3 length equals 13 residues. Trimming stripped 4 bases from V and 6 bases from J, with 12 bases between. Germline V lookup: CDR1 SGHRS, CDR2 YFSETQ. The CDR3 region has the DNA TGCGCCAGCAGCGATCAGGTGGGCGATACGCAGTATTTT. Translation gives CASSDQVGDTQYF.

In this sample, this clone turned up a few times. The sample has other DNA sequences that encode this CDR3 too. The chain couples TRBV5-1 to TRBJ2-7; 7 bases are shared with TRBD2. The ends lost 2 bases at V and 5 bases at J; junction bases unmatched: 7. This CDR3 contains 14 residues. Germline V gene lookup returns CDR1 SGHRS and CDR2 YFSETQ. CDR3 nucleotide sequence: TGCGCCAGCAGCTTAGGGCGGGAGCGGGACGAGCAGTACTTC. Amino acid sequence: CASSLGRERDEQYF.

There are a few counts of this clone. CDR3 in DNA: TGTGCCAGCATCGGACTCCCCGGCGATACGCAGTATTTT. It encodes CASIGLPGDTQYF. The rearrangement uses TRBV28 and TRBJ2-3, with a tentative D call TRBD2 (5 bases). Germline CDR1 reads MDHEN; CDR2 reads SYDVKM. Trimming removed 7 bases at V and 6 bases at J, with 14 bases between. This CDR3 has 13 amino acids. The full variable domain, its missing parts supplied by reference TRBV28 and TRBJ2-3, is DVKVTQSSRYLVKRTGEKVFLECVQDMDHENMFWYRQDPGLGLRLIYFSYDVKMKEKGDIPEGYSVSREKKERFSLILESASTNQTSMYLCASIGLPGDTQYFGPGTRLTVL.

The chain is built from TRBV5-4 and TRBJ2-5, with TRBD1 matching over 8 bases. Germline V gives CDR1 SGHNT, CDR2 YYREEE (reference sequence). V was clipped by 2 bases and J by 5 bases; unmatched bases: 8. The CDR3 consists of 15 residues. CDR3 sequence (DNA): TGTGCCAGCAGCTTTGGCACAGGGGGGTTGGAGACCCAGTACTTC. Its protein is CASSFGTGGLETQYF.

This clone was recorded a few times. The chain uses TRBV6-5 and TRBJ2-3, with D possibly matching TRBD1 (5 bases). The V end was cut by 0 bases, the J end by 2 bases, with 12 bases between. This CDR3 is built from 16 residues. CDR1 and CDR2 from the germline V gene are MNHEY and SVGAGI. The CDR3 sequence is CASSYSNKGHTDTQYF. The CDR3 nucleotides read TGTGCCAGCAGTTACTCGAACAAGGGGCACACAGATACGCAGTATTTT.

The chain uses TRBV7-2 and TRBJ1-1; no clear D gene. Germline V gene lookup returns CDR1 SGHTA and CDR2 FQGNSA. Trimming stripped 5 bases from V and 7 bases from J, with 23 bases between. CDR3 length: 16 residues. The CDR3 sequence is CASSLLLGSTMGEAFF. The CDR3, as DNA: TGTGCCAGCAGCCTACTTCTAGGGAGCACGATGGGTGAAGCTTTCTTT.

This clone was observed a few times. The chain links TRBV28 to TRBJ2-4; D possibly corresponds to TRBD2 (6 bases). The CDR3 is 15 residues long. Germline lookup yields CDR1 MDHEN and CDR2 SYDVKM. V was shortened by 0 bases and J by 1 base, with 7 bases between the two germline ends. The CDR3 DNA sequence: TGTGCCAGCAGTTTATGGGAGGGGGCCAAAAACATTCAGTACTTC. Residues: CASSLWEGAKNIQYF.

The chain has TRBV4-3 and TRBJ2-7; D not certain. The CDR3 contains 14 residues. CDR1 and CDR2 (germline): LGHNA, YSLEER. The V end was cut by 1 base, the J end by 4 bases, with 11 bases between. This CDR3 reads CASSQGPSGYEQYF. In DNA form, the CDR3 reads TGCGCCAGCAGCCAAGGCCCCTCCGGGTACGAGCAGTACTTC.

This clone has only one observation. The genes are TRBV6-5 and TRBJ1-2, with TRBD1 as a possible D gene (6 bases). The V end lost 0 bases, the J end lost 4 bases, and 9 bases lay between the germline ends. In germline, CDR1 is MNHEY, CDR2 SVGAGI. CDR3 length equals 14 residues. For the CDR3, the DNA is TGTGCCAGCAGTTACTCGGGACAAGCCTATGGCTACACCTTC. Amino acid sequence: CASSYSGQAYGYTF.

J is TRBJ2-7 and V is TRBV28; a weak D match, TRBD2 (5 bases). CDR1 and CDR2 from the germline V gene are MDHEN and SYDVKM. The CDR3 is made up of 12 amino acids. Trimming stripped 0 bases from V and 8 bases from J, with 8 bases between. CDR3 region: CASSLWDSQQYF. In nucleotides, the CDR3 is TGTGCCAGCAGTTTATGGGACTCACAGCAGTACTTC.

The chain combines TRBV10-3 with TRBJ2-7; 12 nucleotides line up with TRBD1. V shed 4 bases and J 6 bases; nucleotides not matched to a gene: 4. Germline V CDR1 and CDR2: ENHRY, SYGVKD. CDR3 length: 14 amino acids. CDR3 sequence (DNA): TGTGCCATCAGTGGGGGACAGGGGGCGGCCGAGCAGTACTTC. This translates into CAISGGQGAAEQYF.

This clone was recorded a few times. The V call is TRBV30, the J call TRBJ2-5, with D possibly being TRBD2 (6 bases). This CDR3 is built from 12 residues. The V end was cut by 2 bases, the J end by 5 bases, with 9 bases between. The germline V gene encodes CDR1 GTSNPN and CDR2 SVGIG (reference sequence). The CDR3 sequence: CAWSRGSETQYF. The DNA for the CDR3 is TGTGCCTGGAGTCGGGGGAGCGAGACCCAGTACTTC. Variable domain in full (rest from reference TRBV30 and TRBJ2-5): SQTIHQWPATLVQPVGSPLSLECTVEGTSNPNLYWYRQAAGRGLQLLFYSVGIGQISSEVPQNLSASRPQDRQFILSSKKLLLSDSGFYLCAWSRGSETQYFGPGTRLLVL.

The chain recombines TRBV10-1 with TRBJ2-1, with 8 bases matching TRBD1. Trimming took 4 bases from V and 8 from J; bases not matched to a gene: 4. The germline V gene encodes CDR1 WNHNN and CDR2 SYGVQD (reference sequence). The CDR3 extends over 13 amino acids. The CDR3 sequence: CASSAGGNDEQFF. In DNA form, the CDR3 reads TGCGCCAGCAGTGCAGGGGGCAACGATGAGCAGTTCTTC.

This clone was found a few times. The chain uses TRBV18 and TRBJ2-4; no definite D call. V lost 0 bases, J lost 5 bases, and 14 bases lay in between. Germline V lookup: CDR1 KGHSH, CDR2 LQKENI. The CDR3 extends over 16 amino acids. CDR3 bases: TGTGCCAGCTCACCACCCGATGCGGCACGGGAAAACATTCAGTACTTC. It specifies CASSPPDAARENIQYF. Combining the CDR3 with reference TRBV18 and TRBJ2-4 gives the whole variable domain NAGVMQNPRHLVRRRGQEARLRCSPMKGHSHVYWYRQLPEEGLKFMVYLQKENIIDESGMPKERFSAEFPKEGPSILRIQQVVRGDSAAYFCASSPPDAARENIQYFGAGTRLSVL.

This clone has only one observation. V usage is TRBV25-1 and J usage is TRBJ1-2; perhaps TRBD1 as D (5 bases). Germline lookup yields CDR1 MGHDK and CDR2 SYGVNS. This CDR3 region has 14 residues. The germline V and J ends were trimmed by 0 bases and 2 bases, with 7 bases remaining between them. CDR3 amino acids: CASSEYAGNYGYTF. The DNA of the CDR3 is TGTGCCAGCAGTGAATACGCAGGGAACTATGGCTACACCTTC.

CDR3 nucleotide sequence: TGTGCCAGCAGCCCAACCGGGACAGTATCTTCCGGGGAGCTGTTTTTT. This translates into CASSPTGTVSSGELFF. The rearrangement joins TRBV5-4 to TRBJ2-2; TRBD1 aligns across 7 bases. Trimming cost V 4 bases and J 6 bases; bases outside gene matches: 12. CDR3 size: 16 residues. Germline V gene lookup returns CDR1 SGHNT and CDR2 YYREEE (reference sequence).

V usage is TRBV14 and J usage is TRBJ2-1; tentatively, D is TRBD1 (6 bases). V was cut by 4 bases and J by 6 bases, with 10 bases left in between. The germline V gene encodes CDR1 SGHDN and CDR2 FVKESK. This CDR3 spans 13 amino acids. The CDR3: CASSRTDFNEQFF. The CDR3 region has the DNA TGTGCCAGCAGCCGGACAGACTTCAATGAGCAGTTCTTC.

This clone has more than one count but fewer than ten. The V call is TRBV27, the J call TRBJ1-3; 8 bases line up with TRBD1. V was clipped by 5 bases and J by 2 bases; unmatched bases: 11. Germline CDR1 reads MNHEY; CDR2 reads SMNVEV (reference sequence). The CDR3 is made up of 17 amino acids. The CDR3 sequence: CASSRKATGETGNTIYF. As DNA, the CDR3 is TGTGCCAGCAGTCGAAAAGCGACAGGGGAAACTGGAAACACCATATATTTT.

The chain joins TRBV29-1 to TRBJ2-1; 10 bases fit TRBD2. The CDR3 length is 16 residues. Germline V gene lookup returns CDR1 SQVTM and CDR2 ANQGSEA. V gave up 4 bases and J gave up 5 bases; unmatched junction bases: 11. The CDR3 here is CSVGAHSSGSNNEQFF. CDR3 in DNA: TGCAGCGTTGGGGCCCACTCTAGCGGGAGTAACAATGAGCAGTTCTTC.

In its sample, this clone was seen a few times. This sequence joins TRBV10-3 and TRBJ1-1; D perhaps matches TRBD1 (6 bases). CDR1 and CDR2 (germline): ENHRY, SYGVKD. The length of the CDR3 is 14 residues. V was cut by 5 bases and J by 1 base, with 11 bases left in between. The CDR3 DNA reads TGTGCCATCAGTACAGGGATCGGGAACACTGAAGCTTTCTTT. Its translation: CAISTGIGNTEAFF.

CDR3 bases: TGTGCCAGCACCAACCCAGGGGGTCATTCACCCCTCCACTTT. It translates to CASTNPGGHSPLHF. The chain is built from TRBV7-2 and TRBJ1-6, with 7 bases lining up with TRBD1. With 7 bases clipped from V and 8 bases from J, the junction kept 8 bases outside the gene matches. Germline V gene data show CDR1 as SGHTA and CDR2 as FQGNSA. The length of the CDR3 is 14 residues.

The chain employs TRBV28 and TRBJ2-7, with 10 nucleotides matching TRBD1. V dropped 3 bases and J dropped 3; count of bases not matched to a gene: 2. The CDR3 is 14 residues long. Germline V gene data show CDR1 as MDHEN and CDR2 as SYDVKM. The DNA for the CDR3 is TGTGCCAGCAGTTTGAGGACAGGGGGCTACGAGCAGTACTTC. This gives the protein CASSLRTGGYEQYF.

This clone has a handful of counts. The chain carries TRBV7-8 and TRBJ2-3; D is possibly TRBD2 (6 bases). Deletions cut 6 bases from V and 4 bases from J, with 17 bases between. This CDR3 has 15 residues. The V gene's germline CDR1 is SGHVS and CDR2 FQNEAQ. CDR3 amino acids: CASRASRGTADTQYF. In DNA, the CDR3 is TGTGCCAGCAGAGCAAGTCGGGGGACGGCAGATACGCAGTATTTT.

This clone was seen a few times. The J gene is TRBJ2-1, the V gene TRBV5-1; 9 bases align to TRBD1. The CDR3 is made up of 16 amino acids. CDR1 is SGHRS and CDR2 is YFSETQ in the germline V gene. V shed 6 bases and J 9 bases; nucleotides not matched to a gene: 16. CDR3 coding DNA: TGCGCCAGCACACAGGGGGCGCGTGGGGGAGTAAGTGAGCAGTTCTTC. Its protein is CASTQGARGGVSEQFF.

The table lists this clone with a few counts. CDR3 protein: CASSRRLAGAGELFF. The CDR3 nucleotides read TGTGCCAGCAGCAGAAGACTAGCGGGGGCCGGGGAGCTGTTTTTT. This chain joins TRBV7-2 and TRBJ2-2; 12 nucleotides match TRBD2. Germline V gene data show CDR1 as SGHTA and CDR2 as FQGNSA. The CDR3 has 15 residues. The V and J ends lost 5 bases and 6 bases, in that order; junction bases with no gene match: 4. Combining the CDR3 with reference TRBV7-2 and TRBJ2-2 gives the whole variable domain GAGVSQSPSNKVTEKGKDVELRCDPISGHTALYWYRQSLGQGLEFLIYFQGNSAPDKSGLPSDRFSAERTGGSVSTLTIQRTQQEDSAVYLCASSRRLAGAGELFFGEGSRLTVL.